These 18 T cell receptor beta chains were sequenced from one sample in a study of spatial heterogeneity in lung cancer (dated by TCRdb to between 2018 and 2021). The time point label of this sample denotes: sample taken at primary tumor resection. For TCR sequencing, whole RNA was extracted from tumor and nontumor lung tissue, or from cryopreserved PBMC samples, and no cell sorting was done. Receptor libraries were prepared by 5' RACE. Sequencing took place on a NextSeq 500. TCRdb passed the public sequencing reads through fastp at Q25 and MiXCR, retaining productive beta sequences. Identical CDR3 protein sequences are pooled into one entry, listed with their most common genes and DNA. The sample table contains over 90,000 distinct CDR3 sequences; only one count was recorded for approximately 8.5% of them. Together, the top ten hold 6.9% of the sample. Here the sequenced sample was PBMCs, taken at surgery. The receptors shown here come from a male donor with early-stage non-small cell lung cancer.

This clonotype was counted many times. Written as DNA, the CDR3 is TGTGCCAGCAGTCAGGGGGACACTGAAGCTTTCTTT. Its translation: CASSQGDTEAFF. The gene calls are TRBV2 and TRBJ1-1, with TRBD1 matching 7 bases. CDR1 and CDR2 (germline): SNHLY, FYNNEI. Unmatched junction bases numbered 0, after V lost 5 bases and J lost 3 bases. This CDR3 spans 12 amino acids.

This clonotype was recorded a few times. The chain has TRBV29-1 and TRBJ2-3, with D unresolved. The germline gives CDR1 SQVTM, CDR2 ANQGSEA. This CDR3 is 10 amino acids long. With 4 bases removed from V and 2 bases from J, the gap between germline ends came to 1 base. The CDR3 is CSVVTDTQYF. The CDR3 DNA is TGCAGCGTTGTCACAGATACGCAGTATTTT.

This chain joins TRBV3-1 and TRBJ2-4; D unclear. Germline loops: CDR1 LGHDT, CDR2 YNNKEL (reference sequence). The CDR3 covers 12 residues. The germline V and J ends were trimmed by 1 base and 12 bases, with 10 bases remaining between them. The chain's CDR3 is CASSQGSLGQYF. CDR3 bases: TGTGCCAGCAGCCAAGGGAGTCTGGGTCAGTACTTC. Together with reference TRBV3-1 and TRBJ2-4, the CDR3 gives the full variable domain: DTAVSQTPKYLVTQMGNDKSIKCEQNLGHDTMYWYKQDSKKFLKIMFSYNNKELIINETVPNRFSPKSPDKAHLNLHINSLELGDSAVYFCASSQGSLGQYFGAGTRLSVL.

V and J are TRBV15 and TRBJ2-3; TRBD1 matches 7 bases. The ends lost 0 bases at V and 11 bases at J; junction bases unmatched: 8. The CDR3 covers 14 residues. Germline-derived CDR1 and CDR2 are LNHNV and YYDKDF (reference sequence). CDR3 in DNA: TGTGCCACCAGCAGAGATGCGGGCCCAGGGGGGCAGTATTTT. Translating gives CATSRDAGPGGQYF.

This clonotype was recorded at least ten times. This chain connects TRBV11-1 to TRBJ2-5; D is undetermined. Trimming cost V 8 bases and J 5 bases, with 15 bases left between them. CDR1 is SGHAT and CDR2 is FQDESV in the germline V gene (reference sequence). This CDR3 spans 13 amino acids. CDR3 region: CASGLRAQETQYF. The CDR3 DNA reads as TGTGCCAGCGGTCTTCGGGCGCAGGAGACCCAGTACTTC.

About this clonotype: One end of the junction is discordant with germline, which a read error may explain. This chain connects TRBV28 to TRBJ2-3; tentative D call: TRBD2 (6 bases). Per the germline V gene, CDR1 is MDHEN and CDR2 is SYDVKM. The CDR3 contains 14 residues. DNA of the CDR3: TGTGCCAGCAGTTTGTTCGGGAGCAAAGATACGCAGTATTTT. It encodes CASSLFGSKDTQYF.

The chain recombines TRBV10-1 with TRBJ2-5; D unresolved. The CDR3 spans 12 residues. Trimming pared 2 bases from V and 6 bases from J, leaving 7 bases between. Germline CDR1 is WNHNN and CDR2 is SYGVQD (reference sequence). The CDR3 loop is CASSERDKTQYF. CDR3 DNA: TGCGCCAGCAGTGAGAGGGATAAGACCCAGTACTTC.

CDR3: CASRLQGLYTGELFF. CDR3 DNA sequence: TGTGCCAGCAGGTTGCAAGGGCTTTACACCGGGGAGCTGTTTTTT. The J gene is TRBJ2-2, the V gene TRBV6-5; D remains ambiguous. V was clipped by 6 bases and J by 3 bases, with 14 bases between them. Germline V lookup: CDR1 MNHEY, CDR2 SVGAGI. This CDR3 spans 15 amino acids.

This clonotype was seen at least ten times. This rearrangement joins TRBV7-3 to TRBJ2-3; the D is unclear. Trimming removed 4 bases from V and 1 base from J, with 6 bases in between. The CDR3 is 13 amino acids. Per germline, CDR1 SGHTA and CDR2 FQGTGA. In nucleotides, the CDR3 is TGTGCCAGCAGCTCCCCGGGCACAGATACGCAGTATTTT. Translating gives CASSSPGTDTQYF.

V and J are TRBV5-1 and TRBJ2-7; the D call may be TRBD1 or TRBD2 (5 bases each). V was clipped by 4 bases and J by 3 bases, with 20 bases between them. This CDR3 spans 16 amino acids. The germline V gene has CDR1 SGHRS and CDR2 YFSETQ. The CDR3 spells CASSLETEGAYYEQYF. Here the CDR3 DNA reads TGCGCCAGCAGCCTCGAGACAGAGGGTGCCTACTACGAGCAGTACTTC.

The V call is TRBV6-4, the J call TRBJ2-4; D not resolved. The CDR3 spans 13 residues. CDR1 MRHNA and CDR2 SNTAGT come from the germline V gene. Between the trimmed V and J ends, which lost 4 bases and 1 base, there was a span of 5 bases. CDR3 residues: CASSGDAKNIQYF. The CDR3 DNA reads TGTGCCAGCAGTGGCGACGCCAAAAACATTCAGTACTTC.

The table lists this clonotype with many counts. The genes are TRBV28 and TRBJ2-2; D is ambiguous. Germline V gene sequence: CDR1 MDHEN, CDR2 SYDVKM. V lost 5 bases, J lost 6 bases, and 4 bases lay in between. The CDR3 runs 11 residues. CDR3 amino acids: CASSIPGELFF. The CDR3 nucleotides are TGTGCCAGCAGTATACCCGGGGAGCTGTTTTTT.

The sample holds many counts of this clonotype. The genes are TRBV23-1 and TRBJ2-5; tentatively, D is TRBD2 (5 bases). Being an ORF, TRBV23-1 has a function that is uncertain. The CDR3 is made up of 14 amino acids. V gave up 8 bases and J gave up 4 bases, with 17 bases separating them. The CDR3 spells CASPHRAGGETQYF. DNA for the CDR3: TGCGCCAGCCCACACCGGGCAGGAGGAGAGACCCAGTACTTC.

The chain carries TRBV24-1 and TRBJ2-1, with 13 nucleotides matching TRBD2. The germline CDR1 and CDR2 sequences are KGHDR and SFDVKD. The V and J ends lost 9 bases and 8 bases, in that order; junction bases with no gene match: 6. CDR3 size: 14 residues. The CDR3 DNA is TGTGCCACCTCGGGGACTAGCGGGGCCCATGAGCAGTTCTTC. Translated: CATSGTSGAHEQFF.

This clonotype was detected only a few times. The rearrangement joins TRBV4-3 to TRBJ2-3; possibly TRBD1 for D (6 bases). Germline V gives CDR1 LGHNA, CDR2 YSLEER. The CDR3 has 17 amino acids. Trimming pared 0 bases from V and 1 base from J, leaving 14 bases between. This chain's CDR3 is CASSQDFLGAGTDTQYF. CDR3 nucleotides: TGCGCCAGCAGCCAAGATTTCCTGGGGGCGGGCACAGATACGCAGTATTTT.

This clonotype has a count of ten or more. The chain has TRBV29-1 and TRBJ1-4; D is ambiguous. CDR3 size: 12 residues. The ends were cut back, 4 bases at V and 4 bases at J, with 7 bases in the middle. Germline CDR1 is SQVTM and CDR2 is ANQGSEA. Written as DNA, the CDR3 is TGCAGCGTTGGTACGATTAATGAAAAACTGTTTTTT. Amino acid sequence: CSVGTINEKLFF.

This clonotype was observed a few times. J is TRBJ2-7 and V is TRBV29-1; TRBD2 matches at 10 bases. CDR3 length: 14 residues. V lost 7 bases, J lost 0 bases, and 6 bases stayed unmatched. Looked up from germline, CDR1 is SQVTM and CDR2 is ANQGSEA. The CDR3 sequence: CSAQTSGFSYEQYF. For the CDR3, the DNA is TGCAGCGCCCAGACTAGCGGGTTCTCCTACGAGCAGTACTTC.

Ten or more counts support this clonotype. This chain uses TRBV5-4 with TRBJ2-5, with D uncertain. The CDR3 contains 13 residues. Germline V gives CDR1 SGHNT, CDR2 YYREEE (reference sequence). Trimming shortened V by 6 bases and J by 0 bases, and 9 bases separated the two germline ends. This CDR3 is CASTTWYQETQYF. CDR3 nucleotide sequence: TGTGCCAGCACCACGTGGTACCAAGAGACCCAGTACTTC.